This is a list of T cell receptor beta chains from one sample in a study of blood T cell repertoires in COVID-19. TCRdb keeps only in-frame clones here, not all; method: immunoSEQ multiplex PCR. Here the sample spans a few hundred thousand clones, approximately 86% being singletons. Sequenced material: peripheral blood. Receptor source: a woman in her twenties or thirties who had recovered from COVID-19. Both conserved end residues are part of each CDR3. D genes are given only for firm matches. Clone size is not always given. Where it is, it says once, few, many or a class for expanded clones.

j_call	v_call	d_call	clone_size	cdr3_nt	cdr3_aa
TRBJ2-2	TRBV5-6	-	once	TGTGCCAGCAGCTTGGCTAACACCGGGGAGCTGTTTTTT	CASSLANTGELFF
TRBJ2-5	TRBV6-6	-	-	TGTGCCAGCAGTCCACGGTTGCAAGAGACCCAGTACTTC	CASSPRLQETQYF
TRBJ1-1	TRBV5-4	TRBD1	-	TGTGCCAGCAGCCCGAAAAGCTGGACAGGGGGAGAAGCTTTCTTT	CASSPKSWTGGEAFF
TRBJ2-7	TRBV30	-	-	TGTGCCTGGAGTCTTGGCGGTTCCTACGAGCAGTACTTC	CAWSLGGSYEQYF
TRBJ2-7	TRBV11-2	-	-	TGTGCCAGCAGCTTTCCCACCGCGGGAGAGCAGTACTTC	CASSFPTAGEQYF
TRBJ1-4	TRBV2	-	-	TGTGCCAGCAGTGAAATGCAGGGTACCGAAAAACTGTTTTTT	CASSEMQGTEKLFF
TRBJ1-5	TRBV4-1	TRBD1	-	TGCGCCAGCAGCCAAGATCAGGGGGCGAGTCAGCCCCAGCATTTT	CASSQDQGASQPQHF
TRBJ1-2	TRBV14	TRBD1	-	TGTGCCAGCAGCCAGACAGGGCCGGCCTATGGCTACACCTTC	CASSQTGPAYGYTF
TRBJ2-7	TRBV5-1	TRBD2	once	TGCGCCAGCAGCCCGAAGACTAGCGGGAGCAACTACGAGCAGTACTTC	CASSPKTSGSNYEQYF
TRBJ2-7	TRBV7-2	-	-	TGTGCCAGCAGCTTAAACACCTACGAGCAGTACTTC	CASSLNTYEQYF
TRBJ2-3	TRBV15	-	-	TGTGCCACCAGCTCGTCCTTTAGCACAGATACGCAGTATTTT	CATSSSFSTDTQYF
TRBJ2-5	TRBV5-4	TRBD1	-	TGTGCCAGCAGCTTCGGACAGGGGGCAGAGACCCAGTACTTC	CASSFGQGAETQYF
TRBJ2-1	TRBV4-1	-	-	TGCGCCAGCAGCGAGAACAATGAGCAGTTCTTC	CASSENNEQFF
TRBJ2-5	TRBV7-3	TRBD2	-	TGTGCCAGCAGCTCTAGCGGGAGAACCCAAGAGACCCAGTACTTC	CASSSSGRTQETQYF
TRBJ1-1	TRBV29-1	TRBD1	-	TGCAGCGTAGAAGCAGGGGGCGGCACTGAAGCTTTCTTT	CSVEAGGGTEAFF
TRBJ1-4	TRBV7-9	TRBD1	-	TGTGCCAGCAGCATACTGACAGGGTTAAATGAAAAACTGTTTTTT	CASSILTGLNEKLFF
TRBJ2-3	TRBV6-4	-	-	TGTGCCAGCAGTGACTCTTTAACTGGCGGTACGCAGTATTTT	CASSDSLTGGTQYF